This T cell receptor (beta chain) comes out of a study of patients and donors after allogeneic stem cell transplantation. TCRdb fed the RT-PCR reads into MiXCR, producing one record per CDR3 protein. The sample contains about a million distinct CDR3 sequences, under 20% of which appear only once. The TCR sequence derives from a human donor who was either an allogeneic HSCT recipient or a stem cell or donor lymphocyte infusion donor (not recorded which). It is not recorded whose cells these are; they may come from a transplant donor. Specimen: blood, either unsorted or a sorted T cell fraction (not recorded which).

CDR3 sequence reads: CASGAFRESTIYF. DNA of the CDR3: TGTGCCAGCGGGGCTTTCAGGGAGAGCACCATATATTTT. This chain connects TRBV21-1 to TRBJ1-3; the DNA was not compared with TRBD1, the D call given in the table. TRBV21-1 constitutes a pseudogene. The CDR3 has 13 residues.